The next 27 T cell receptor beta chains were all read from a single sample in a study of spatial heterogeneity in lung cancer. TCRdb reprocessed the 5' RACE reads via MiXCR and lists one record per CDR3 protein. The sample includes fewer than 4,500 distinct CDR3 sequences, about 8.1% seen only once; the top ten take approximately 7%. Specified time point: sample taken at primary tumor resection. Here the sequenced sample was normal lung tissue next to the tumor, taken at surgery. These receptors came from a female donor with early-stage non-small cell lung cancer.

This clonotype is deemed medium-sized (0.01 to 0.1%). CDR3 loop: CAISETSGGAAAKDTQYF. The DNA of the CDR3 is TGTGCCATCAGTGAGACTAGCGGGGGGGCCGCGGCTAAAGATACGCAGTATTTT. The chain carries TRBV10-3 and TRBJ2-3; 13 bases map to TRBD2. The junction had 10 bases not matched to a gene; V was cut back by 2 bases and J by 5 bases. Germline V gene lookup returns CDR1 ENHRY and CDR2 SYGVKD. The CDR3 is made up of 18 amino acids.

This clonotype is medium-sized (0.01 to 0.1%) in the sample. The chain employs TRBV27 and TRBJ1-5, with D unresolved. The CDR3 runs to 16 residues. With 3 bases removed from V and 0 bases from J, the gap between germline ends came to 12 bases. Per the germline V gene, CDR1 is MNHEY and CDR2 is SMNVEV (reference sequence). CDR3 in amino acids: CASSFRGPDSNQPQHF. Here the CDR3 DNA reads TGTGCCAGCAGTTTCCGCGGACCAGATAGCAATCAGCCCCAGCATTTT.

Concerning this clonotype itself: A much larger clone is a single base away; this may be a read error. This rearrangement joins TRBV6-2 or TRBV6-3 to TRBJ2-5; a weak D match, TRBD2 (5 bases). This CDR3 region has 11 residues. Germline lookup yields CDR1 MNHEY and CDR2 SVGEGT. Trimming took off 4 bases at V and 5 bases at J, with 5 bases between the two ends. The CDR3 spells CASSSGETQYF. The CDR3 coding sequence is TGTGCCAGCAGTTCGGGGGAGACCCAGTACTTC.

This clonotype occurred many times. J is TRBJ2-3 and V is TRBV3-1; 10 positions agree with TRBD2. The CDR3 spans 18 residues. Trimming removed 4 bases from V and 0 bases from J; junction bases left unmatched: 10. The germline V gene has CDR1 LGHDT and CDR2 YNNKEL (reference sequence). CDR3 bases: TGTGCCAGCAGCCTAGCCGGAGCGGGGGGGCGGAGCACAGATACGCAGTATTTT. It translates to CASSLAGAGGRSTDTQYF.

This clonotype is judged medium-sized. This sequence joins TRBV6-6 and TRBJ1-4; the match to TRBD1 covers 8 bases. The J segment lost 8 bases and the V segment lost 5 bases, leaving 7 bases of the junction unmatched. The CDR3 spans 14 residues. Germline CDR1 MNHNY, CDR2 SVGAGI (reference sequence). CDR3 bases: TGTGCCAGCAGTGACAGGGGAGGAGGCGAAAAACTGTTTTTT. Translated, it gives CASSDRGGGEKLFF.

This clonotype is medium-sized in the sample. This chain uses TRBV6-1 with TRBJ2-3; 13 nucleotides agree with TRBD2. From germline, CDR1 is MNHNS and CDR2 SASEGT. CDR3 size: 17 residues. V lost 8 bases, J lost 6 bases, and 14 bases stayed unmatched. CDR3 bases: TGTGCCAGCTCCGGTCCTCGAACTAGCGGGGGGGCGGATACGCAGTATTTT. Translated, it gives CASSGPRTSGGADTQYF.

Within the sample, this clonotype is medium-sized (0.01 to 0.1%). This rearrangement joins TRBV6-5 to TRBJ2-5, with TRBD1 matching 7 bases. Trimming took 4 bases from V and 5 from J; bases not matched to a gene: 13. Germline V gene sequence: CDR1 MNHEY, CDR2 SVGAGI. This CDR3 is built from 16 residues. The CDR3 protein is CASSFGTGDPGETQYF. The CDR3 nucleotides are TGTGCCAGCAGTTTCGGCACAGGGGATCCCGGGGAGACCCAGTACTTC.

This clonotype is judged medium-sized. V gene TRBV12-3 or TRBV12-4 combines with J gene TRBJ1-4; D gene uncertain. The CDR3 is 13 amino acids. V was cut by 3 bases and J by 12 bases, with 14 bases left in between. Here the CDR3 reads CASSLARGRELFF. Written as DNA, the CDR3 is TGTGCCAGCAGTTTGGCCCGGGGTCGGGAACTGTTTTTT.

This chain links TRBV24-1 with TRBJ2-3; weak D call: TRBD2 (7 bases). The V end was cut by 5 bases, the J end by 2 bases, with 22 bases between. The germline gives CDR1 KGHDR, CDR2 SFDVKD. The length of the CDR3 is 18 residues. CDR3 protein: CATSAGAGVGALTDTQYF. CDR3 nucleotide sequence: TGTGCCACCAGTGCTGGGGCGGGAGTGGGGGCCCTCACAGATACGCAGTATTTT.

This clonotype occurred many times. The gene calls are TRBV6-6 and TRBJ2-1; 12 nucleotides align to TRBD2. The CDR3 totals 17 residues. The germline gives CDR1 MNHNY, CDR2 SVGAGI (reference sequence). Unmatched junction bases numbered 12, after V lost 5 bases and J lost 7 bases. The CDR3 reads CASSKTSGGANRNEQFF. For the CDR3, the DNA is TGTGCCAGCAGTAAGACTAGCGGGGGCGCGAATAGGAATGAGCAGTTCTTC.

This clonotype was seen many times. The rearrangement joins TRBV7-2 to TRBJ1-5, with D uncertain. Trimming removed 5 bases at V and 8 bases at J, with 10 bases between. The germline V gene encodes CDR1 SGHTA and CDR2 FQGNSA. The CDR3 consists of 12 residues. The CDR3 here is CASSNPGEPQHF. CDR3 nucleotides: TGTGCCAGCAGCAATCCCGGGGAGCCCCAGCATTTT.

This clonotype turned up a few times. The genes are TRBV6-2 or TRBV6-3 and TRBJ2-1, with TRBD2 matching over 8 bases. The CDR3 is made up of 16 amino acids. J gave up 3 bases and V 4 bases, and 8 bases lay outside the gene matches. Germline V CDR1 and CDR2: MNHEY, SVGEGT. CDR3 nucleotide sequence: TGTGCCAGCAGTTTACTAGCGGAGGGGATCTACAATGAGCAGTTCTTC. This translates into CASSLLAEGIYNEQFF.

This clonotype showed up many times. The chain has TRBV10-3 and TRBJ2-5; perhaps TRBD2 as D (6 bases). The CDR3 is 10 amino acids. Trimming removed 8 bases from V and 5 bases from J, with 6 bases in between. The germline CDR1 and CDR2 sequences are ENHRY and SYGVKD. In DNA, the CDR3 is TGTGCCATCGGAGGGGAGACCCAGTACTTC. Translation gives CAIGGETQYF.

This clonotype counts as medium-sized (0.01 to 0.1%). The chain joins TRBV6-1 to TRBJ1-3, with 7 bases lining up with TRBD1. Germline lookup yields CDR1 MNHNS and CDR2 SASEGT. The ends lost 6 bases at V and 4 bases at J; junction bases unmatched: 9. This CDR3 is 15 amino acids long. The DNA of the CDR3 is TGTGCCAGCAGCGGACAGGCCTTTTCAGGAAACACCATATATTTT. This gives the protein CASSGQAFSGNTIYF.

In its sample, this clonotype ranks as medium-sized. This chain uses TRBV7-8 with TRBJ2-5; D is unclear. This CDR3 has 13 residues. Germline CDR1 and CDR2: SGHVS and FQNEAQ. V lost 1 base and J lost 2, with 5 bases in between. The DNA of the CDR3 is TGTGCCAGCAGCTTAGGGATTCAAGAGACCCAGTACTTC. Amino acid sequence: CASSLGIQETQYF.

The CDR3 loop is CASSLDLEDEQFF. The CDR3 DNA is TGCGCCAGCAGCTTGGATCTAGAGGACGAGCAGTTCTTC. J is TRBJ2-1 and V is TRBV5-1, with unresolved D. Germline lookup yields CDR1 SGHRS and CDR2 YFSETQ. The CDR3 runs 13 residues. Trimming left V 0 bases short and J 10 bases short, with 11 bases between.

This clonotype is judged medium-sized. The CDR3 bases are TGTGCCAGCACCCCATCCTCCAGGGTTGGTTTGGCCGGGGAGCTGTTTTTT. Protein sequence: CASTPSSRVGLAGELFF. V is TRBV28 and J is TRBJ2-2, with a tentative D call TRBD1 (5 bases). This CDR3 has 17 amino acids. V shed 7 bases and J shed 6 bases, with 24 bases lying between them. Looked up from germline, CDR1 is MDHEN and CDR2 is SYDVKM.

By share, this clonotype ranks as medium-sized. CDR3 in DNA: TGTGCCTGGAGTGTAAGGGGGAGCAATGAGCAGTTCTTC. This gives the protein CAWSVRGSNEQFF. The rearrangement uses TRBV30 and TRBJ2-1; D might be TRBD1 (6 bases). CDR1 and CDR2 (germline): GTSNPN, SVGIG (reference sequence). Trimming removed 0 bases at V and 6 bases at J, with 9 bases between. This CDR3 region has 13 residues.

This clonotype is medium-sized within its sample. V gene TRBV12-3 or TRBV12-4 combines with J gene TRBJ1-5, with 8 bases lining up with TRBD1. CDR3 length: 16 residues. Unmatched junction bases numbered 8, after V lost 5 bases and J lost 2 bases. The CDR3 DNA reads TGTGCCAGCAGTCCCCAGGGGGCCGGAGGCAATCAGCCCCAGCATTTT. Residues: CASSPQGAGGNQPQHF.

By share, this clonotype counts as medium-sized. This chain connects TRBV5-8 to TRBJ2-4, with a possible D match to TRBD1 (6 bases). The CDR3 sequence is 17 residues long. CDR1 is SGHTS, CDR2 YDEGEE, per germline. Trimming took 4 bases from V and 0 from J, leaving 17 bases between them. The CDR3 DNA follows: TGTGCCAGCAGCACGGGACAACTGTTAGTAGCCAAAAACATTCAGTACTTC. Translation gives CASSTGQLLVAKNIQYF.

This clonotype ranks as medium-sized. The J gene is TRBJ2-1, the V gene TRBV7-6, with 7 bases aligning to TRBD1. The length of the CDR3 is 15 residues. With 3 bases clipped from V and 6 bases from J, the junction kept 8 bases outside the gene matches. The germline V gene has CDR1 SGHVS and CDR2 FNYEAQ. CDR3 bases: TGTGCCAGCAGCTTGGAAACAGGGGCATTCAATGAGCAGTTCTTC. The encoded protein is CASSLETGAFNEQFF.

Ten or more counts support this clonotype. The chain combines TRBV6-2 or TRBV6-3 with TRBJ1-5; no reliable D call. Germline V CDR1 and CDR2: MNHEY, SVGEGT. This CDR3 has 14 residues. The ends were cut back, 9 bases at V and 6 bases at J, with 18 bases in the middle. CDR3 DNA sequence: TGTGCCAGTGGCAGTCTTAACCCGGGTCAGCCCCAGCATTTT. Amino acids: CASGSLNPGQPQHF.

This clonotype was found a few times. The CDR3 DNA reads as TGTGCAAGTCGCCGACAGGGGGCGAGCGAGACCCAGTACTTC. It translates to CASRRQGASETQYF. This chain links TRBV12-2 with TRBJ2-5; the table names TRBD1, a call not compared with the DNA. TRBV12-2 is a known pseudogene. The CDR3 has 14 amino acids.

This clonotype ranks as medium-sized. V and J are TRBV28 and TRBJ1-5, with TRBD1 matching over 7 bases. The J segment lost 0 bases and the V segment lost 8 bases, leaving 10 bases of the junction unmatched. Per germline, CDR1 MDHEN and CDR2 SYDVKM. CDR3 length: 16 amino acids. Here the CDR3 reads CASGSGGGNSNQPQHF. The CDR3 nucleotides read TGTGCCAGCGGCTCAGGGGGGGGAAATAGCAATCAGCCCCAGCATTTT.

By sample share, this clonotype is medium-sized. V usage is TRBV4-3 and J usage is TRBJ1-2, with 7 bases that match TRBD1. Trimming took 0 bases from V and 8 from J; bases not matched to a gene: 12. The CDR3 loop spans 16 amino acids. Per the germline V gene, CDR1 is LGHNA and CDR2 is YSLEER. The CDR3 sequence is CASSQEGQTKVGGYTF. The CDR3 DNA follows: TGCGCCAGCAGCCAAGAGGGACAGACGAAGGTCGGCGGCTACACCTTC.

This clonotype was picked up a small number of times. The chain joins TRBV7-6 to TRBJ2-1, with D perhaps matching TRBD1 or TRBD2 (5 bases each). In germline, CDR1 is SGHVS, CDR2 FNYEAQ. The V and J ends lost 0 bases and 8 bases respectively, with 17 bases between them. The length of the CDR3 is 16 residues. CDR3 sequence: CASSLAPVDRGHEQFF. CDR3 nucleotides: TGTGCCAGCAGCTTAGCCCCTGTAGATCGGGGCCATGAGCAGTTCTTC.

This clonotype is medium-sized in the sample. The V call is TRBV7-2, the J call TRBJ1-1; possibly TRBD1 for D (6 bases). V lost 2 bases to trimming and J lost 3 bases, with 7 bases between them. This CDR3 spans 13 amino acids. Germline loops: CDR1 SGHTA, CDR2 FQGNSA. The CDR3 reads CASSLNRDTEAFF. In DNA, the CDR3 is TGTGCCAGCAGCTTAAACAGGGACACTGAAGCTTTCTTT.